A single sample is the source of the 4 T cell receptor beta chains below, sequenced in a study of identical twins. Using its own MiXCR run on the 5' RACE reads, TCRdb lists one record per CDR3 protein. Of approximately 680,000 distinct CDR3 sequences listed, 7.1% are singletons. The same data also went into a second study, on yellow fever vaccine responses in identical twins.

What was sequenced was PBMCs. The receptor set was obtained from a woman under 30 in good health.

This clonotype was seen a few times. V usage is TRBV6-1 and J usage is TRBJ1-6, with D possibly being TRBD1 (6 bases). Between the trimmed V and J ends, which lost 5 bases and 4 bases, there was a span of 12 bases. This CDR3 contains 15 residues. Germline CDR1 MNHNS, CDR2 SASEGT. CDR3 sequence reads: CASSTGRGYNSPLHF. CDR3 DNA sequence: TGTGCCAGCAGTACGGGGAGGGGGTATAATTCACCCCTCCACTTT.

In this sample, this clonotype turned up many times. V gene TRBV3-1 combines with J gene TRBJ1-1; TRBD1 might be the D (6 bases). Trimming removed 1 base from V and 1 base from J, with 13 bases in between. The CDR3 loop spans 16 amino acids. CDR1 is LGHDT, CDR2 YNNKEL, per germline (reference sequence). The CDR3 coding sequence is TGTGCCAGCAGCCAAGTCGTCGGGACACCGAACACTGAAGCTTTCTTT. This translates into CASSQVVGTPNTEAFF.

In this sample, this clonotype turned up many times. The DNA for the CDR3 is TGCAGTGCTACCGCAAGGGCTAGCGGGAGCGTGGACATTCAGTACTTC. Translating gives CSATARASGSVDIQYF. This rearrangement joins TRBV20-1 to TRBJ2-4; 10 bases map to TRBD2. Germline V lookup: CDR1 DFQATT, CDR2 SNEGSKA (reference sequence). CDR3 size: 16 residues. With 4 bases clipped from V and 8 bases from J, the junction kept 14 bases outside the gene matches.

In this sample, this clonotype turned up a few times. This chain uses TRBV24-1 with TRBJ2-7; D is unclear. CDR1 KGHDR and CDR2 SFDVKD come from the germline V gene. This CDR3 comprises 19 residues. V was shortened by 3 bases and J by 0 bases, with 23 bases between the two germline ends. CDR3 sequence: CATSDPQPLCPPSSYEQYF. The CDR3 DNA reads as TGTGCCACCAGTGATCCCCAACCCCTGTGTCCCCCGAGCTCCTACGAGCAGTACTTC.